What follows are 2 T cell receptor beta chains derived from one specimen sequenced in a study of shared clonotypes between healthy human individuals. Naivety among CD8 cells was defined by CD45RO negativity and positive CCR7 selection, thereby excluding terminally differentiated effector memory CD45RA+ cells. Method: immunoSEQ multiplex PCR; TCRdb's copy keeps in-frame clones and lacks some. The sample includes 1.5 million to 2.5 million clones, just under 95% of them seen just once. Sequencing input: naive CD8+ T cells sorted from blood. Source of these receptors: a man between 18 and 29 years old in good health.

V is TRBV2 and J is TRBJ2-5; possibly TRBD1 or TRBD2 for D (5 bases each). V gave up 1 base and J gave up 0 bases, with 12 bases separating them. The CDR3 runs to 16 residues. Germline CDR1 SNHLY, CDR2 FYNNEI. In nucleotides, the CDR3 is TGTGCCAGCAGTGAAGGAAGGGACGGAAACCAAGAGACCCAGTACTTC. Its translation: CASSEGRDGNQETQYF.

In DNA form, the CDR3 reads TGCGCCAGCAGCCAAGGTGAACAGGGGTGGTACGAGCAGTACTTC. Encoded protein: CASSQGEQGWYEQYF. The chain links TRBV4-1 to TRBJ2-7; 7 bases align to TRBD1. V gave up 1 base and J gave up 4 bases; unmatched junction bases: 7. CDR3 length: 15 amino acids. The germline V gene encodes CDR1 MGHRA and CDR2 YSYEKL.